This T cell receptor (beta chain) was obtained from a study of post-analysis software for immune sequencing data. The germline V and J ends were trimmed by 1 base and 4 bases, with 7 bases remaining between them. The germline CDR1 and CDR2 sequences are SGHDN and FVKESK. The CDR3 runs 13 residues. Presence of unique molecular identifiers characterized the TCR beta cDNA libraries. Approximately 550,000 cDNA molecules came from about 1 to 10 million T cells. In TCRdb, the PCR reads were re-called with MiXCR into one record per CDR3 protein. The table lists around 160,000 distinct CDR3 sequences, 30% to 45% of them singletons. This clonotype appeared many times.

This sequence joins TRBV14 and TRBJ1-2; D is ambiguous. This receptor was obtained from a girl between 10 and 17 years old with multiple sclerosis. This material consisted of blood, taken after autologous hematopoietic stem cell transplantation. The DNA for the CDR3 is TGTGCCAGCAGCCAAGTAAACAGCTATGGCTACACCTTC. Encoded protein: CASSQVNSYGYTF.